This T cell receptor beta chain was retrieved from a study of long-term antiretroviral therapy in people with HIV. CDR3 length equals 15 residues. V was clipped by 5 bases and J by 4 bases, with 16 bases between them. Germline V gene data show CDR1 as SGHVS and CDR2 as FNYEAQ. The assay used was immunoSEQ (version v3.0), run at survey level. The table came from immunoSEQ multiplex PCR; TCRdb's copy has only in-frame clones and leaves some out. The sample lists about 26,000 clones, about 88% seen once, with under 5.5% in the top ten. The source of this sequence is a man aged 40-49 years with HIV. This rearrangement joins TRBV7-6 to TRBJ2-3; D might be TRBD2 (5 bases). The input for sequencing was unsorted PBMCs, taken roughly 2.6 years after starting antiretroviral therapy. CDR3 sequence reads: CASSVEGLLADTQYF. The DNA of the CDR3 is TGTGCCAGCAGCGTAGAGGGATTACTGGCAGATACGCAGTATTTT. The variable domain in full, completed from reference TRBV7-6 and TRBJ2-3, reads GAGVSQSPRYKVTKRGQDVALRCDPISGHVSLYWYRQALGQGPEFLTYFNYEAQQDKSGLPNDRFSAERPEGSISTLTIQRTEQRDSAMYRCASSVEGLLADTQYFGPGTRLTVL.